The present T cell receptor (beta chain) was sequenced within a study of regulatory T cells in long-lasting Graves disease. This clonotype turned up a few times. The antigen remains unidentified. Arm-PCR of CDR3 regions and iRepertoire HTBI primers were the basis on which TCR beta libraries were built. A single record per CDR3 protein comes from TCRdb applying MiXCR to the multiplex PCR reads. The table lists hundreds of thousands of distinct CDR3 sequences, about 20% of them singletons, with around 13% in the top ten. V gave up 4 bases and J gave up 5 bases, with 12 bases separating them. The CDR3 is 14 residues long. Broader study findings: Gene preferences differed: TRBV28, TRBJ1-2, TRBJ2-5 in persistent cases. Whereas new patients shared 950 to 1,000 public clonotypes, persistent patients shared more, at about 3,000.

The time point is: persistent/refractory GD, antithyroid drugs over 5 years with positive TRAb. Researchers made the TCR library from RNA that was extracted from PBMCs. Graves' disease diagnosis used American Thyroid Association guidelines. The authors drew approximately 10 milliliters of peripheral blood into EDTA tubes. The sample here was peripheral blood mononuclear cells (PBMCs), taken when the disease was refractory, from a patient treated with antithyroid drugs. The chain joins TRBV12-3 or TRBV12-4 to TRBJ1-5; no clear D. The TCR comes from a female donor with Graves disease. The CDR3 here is CASSYRLGHQPQHF. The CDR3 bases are TGTGCCAGCAGTTACCGACTCGGGCATCAGCCCCAGCATTTT.